The 10 T cell receptor beta chains presented below share a single source sample, sequenced in a study of cytomegalovirus exposure and HLA in healthy donors (dated by TCRdb to about 2017). The receptor library was made with the immunoSEQ multiplex PCR assay. TCRdb took over this immuneACCESS table, retaining in-frame rearrangements with V and J assigned. Such tables are incomplete; in checked studies, under half of the missing clones stem from an unresolved V gene, and the remainder is unexplained. This sample has 100,000 to 150,000 clones in its table, and more than 95% of those were observed once. The ten largest account for 1.7% of the sample. Sequencing was carried out using PBMCs. The receptors shown here come from a young man in good health and CMV-seronegative.

This chain joins TRBV4-1 and TRBJ2-2; perhaps TRBD2 as D (6 bases). Germline CDR1 and CDR2: MGHRA and YSYEKL. The V end was cut by 4 bases, the J end by 1 base, with 19 bases between. This CDR3 is built from 18 residues. In DNA, the CDR3 is TGCGCCAGCAGCCGTTCTCCTTCGGGGGTGGGGAACACCGGGGAGCTGTTTTTT. Its protein product is CASSRSPSGVGNTGELFF.

The chain carries TRBV14 and TRBJ1-2, with TRBD1 identical over 8 bases. The length of the CDR3 is 12 residues. Germline CDR1 is SGHDN and CDR2 is FVKESK. The ends lost 8 bases at V and 1 base at J; junction bases unmatched: 0. Here the CDR3 DNA reads TGTGCCAGCGGACAGGGTAACTATGGCTACACCTTC. Amino acids: CASGQGNYGYTF.

The chain's CDR3 is CASSPGTSGSTDTQYF. The CDR3, as DNA: TGTGCCAGCAGCCCCGGGACTAGCGGAAGCACAGATACGCAGTATTTT. The chain has TRBV9 and TRBJ2-3; the match to TRBD2 covers 11 bases. The V gene's germline CDR1 is SGDLS and CDR2 YYNGEE. The junction had 4 bases not matched to a gene; V was cut back by 4 bases and J by 0 bases. This CDR3 is built from 16 residues.

The chain uses TRBV6-1 and TRBJ2-1; D perhaps matches TRBD2 (6 bases). V was pared by 5 bases and J by 1 base, with 9 bases between. CDR1 and CDR2 (germline): MNHNS, SASEGT. The CDR3 consists of 14 residues. CDR3 sequence (DNA): TGTGCCAGCAGTCTTAGCGGTTCCTACAATGAGCAGTTCTTC. As protein: CASSLSGSYNEQFF.

This chain links TRBV9 with TRBJ2-3; TRBD2 matches at 9 bases. Germline CDR1 is SGDLS and CDR2 is YYNGEE. This CDR3 has 16 amino acids. Trimming removed 0 bases from V and 6 bases from J; junction bases left unmatched: 8. CDR3 in amino acids: CASSVGGGLATDTQYF. Here the CDR3 DNA reads TGTGCCAGCAGCGTAGGAGGGGGACTAGCTACTGATACGCAGTATTTT.

Only a few counts were recorded for this clone. The gene calls are TRBV2 and TRBJ1-2, with 10 bases identical to TRBD1. J gave up 6 bases and V 5 bases, and 12 bases lay outside the gene matches. CDR3 length equals 16 residues. Germline V gene data show CDR1 as SNHLY and CDR2 as FYNNEI. The CDR3 region is CASSLPGQGTKDGYTF. In nucleotides, the CDR3 is TGTGCCAGCAGTCTCCCGGGACAGGGGACGAAGGATGGCTACACCTTC.

The CDR3 bases are TGTGCCAGCAGCTTGGATACAGGGATTTTGAACACTGAAGCTTTCTTT. This gives the protein CASSLDTGILNTEAFF. The chain employs TRBV5-4 and TRBJ1-1, with a possible D match to TRBD1 (6 bases). The CDR3 covers 16 residues. Germline values: CDR1 SGHNT, CDR2 YYREEE (reference sequence). The V gene lost 0 bases and the J gene lost 0 bases, with 12 bases spanning the gap.

The chain employs TRBV27 and TRBJ2-5, with TRBD1 matching over 8 bases. Germline trimming cut 3 bases from V and 2 bases from J; bases unmatched to any gene: 5. The germline V gene encodes CDR1 MNHEY and CDR2 SMNVEV (reference sequence). The CDR3 loop spans 15 amino acids. The CDR3 coding sequence is TGTGCCAGCAGTTTCGGTACAGGGGGGCAAGAGACCCAGTACTTC. As protein: CASSFGTGGQETQYF.

The genes are TRBV7-3 and TRBJ2-1; D is perhaps TRBD1 (7 bases). Germline values: CDR1 SGHTA, CDR2 FQGTGA. Trimming removed 4 bases at V and 12 bases at J, with 16 bases between. The CDR3 length is 13 residues. This chain's CDR3 is CASSSTDREVQFF. The CDR3 coding sequence is TGTGCCAGCAGCTCCACAGACAGGGAGGTGCAGTTCTTC.

V gene TRBV11-3 combines with J gene TRBJ2-7; TRBD1 matches 12 bases. Per germline, CDR1 SGHNT and CDR2 YENEEA. The ends lost 2 bases at V and 4 bases at J; junction bases unmatched: 6. This CDR3 comprises 16 residues. The chain's CDR3 is CASSLKGTGGAYEQYF. Here the CDR3 DNA reads TGTGCCAGCAGCTTAAAAGGGACAGGGGGCGCTTACGAGCAGTACTTC.